The 26 T cell receptor beta chains below were found in one sample sequenced in a study of shared clonotypes between healthy human individuals. TCRdb's table, derived via immunoSEQ multiplex PCR, lists solely in-frame clones and lacks some. The repertoire holds millions of clones, roughly 96% seen once, with roughly 0.13% in the top ten. Sequenced material: naive CD4+ T cells sorted from blood. As to subset: CD45RA+ positively selected. The origin of the receptors is a young man in good health.

Remarks on this clone: Other DNA sequences in the sample encode the same CDR3. V usage is TRBV29-1 and J usage is TRBJ2-3; no definite D call. The CDR3 has 12 residues. The V gene lost 3 bases and the J gene lost 1 base, with 5 bases spanning the gap. Germline V gene data show CDR1 as SQVTM and CDR2 as ANQGSEA. The DNA of the CDR3 is TGCAGCGTTGATCAGGGCACAGATACGCAGTATTTT. This gives the protein CSVDQGTDTQYF.

The chain uses TRBV28 and TRBJ1-3, with TRBD1 matching over 7 bases. Germline CDR1 and CDR2: MDHEN and SYDVKM. Losses at the gene ends were 2 bases for V and 3 bases for J; bases not matched to a gene: 7. This CDR3 has 16 residues. The CDR3 is CASSLTLTGVGNTIYF. CDR3 in DNA: TGTGCCAGCAGTTTAACCCTTACAGGGGTTGGAAACACCATATATTTT.

The rearrangement uses TRBV6-6 and TRBJ2-7, with 7 bases aligning to TRBD1. CDR3 length: 15 amino acids. Germline CDR1 MNHNY, CDR2 SVGAGI (reference sequence). V dropped 2 bases and J dropped 3; count of bases not matched to a gene: 7. CDR3 sequence reads: CASSYHDRAIYEQYF. CDR3 in DNA: TGTGCCAGCAGTTACCATGACAGGGCTATCTACGAGCAGTACTTC.

The sample holds one count of this clone. The rearrangement links TRBV7-9 to TRBJ1-1; a weak D match, TRBD1 (5 bases). V lost 4 bases and J 4 bases, leaving 16 bases between the germline ends. Per the germline V gene, CDR1 is SEHNR and CDR2 is FQNEAQ (reference sequence). The CDR3 spans 15 residues. The CDR3 loop is CASSSIRDLGTEAFF. The DNA for the CDR3 is TGTGCCAGCAGCTCAATCAGGGATTTGGGCACTGAAGCTTTCTTT.

The gene calls are TRBV25-1 and TRBJ2-2; 8 nucleotides align to TRBD1. CDR1 and CDR2 from the germline V gene are MGHDK and SYGVNS. V trimming: 8 bases; J trimming: 7 bases; junction bases outside the gene matches: 6. The CDR3 has 13 amino acids. CDR3 sequence (DNA): TGTGCCAGCGTAGACAGGGGCAACGGGGAGCTGTTTTTT. It translates to CASVDRGNGELFF.

The CDR3 DNA follows: TGTGCCAGCAGTGACTCGAAGGTCGGGTTCGATGGCTACACCTTC. Its protein product is CASSDSKVGFDGYTF. The chain recombines TRBV6-4 with TRBJ1-2; D is unclear. Germline V gene lookup returns CDR1 MRHNA and CDR2 SNTAGT. The V end was cut by 0 bases, the J end by 6 bases, with 14 bases between. The CDR3 extends over 15 amino acids.

The chain combines TRBV7-9 with TRBJ2-3, with D maybe TRBD1 (6 bases). The V and J ends lost 8 bases and 2 bases respectively, with 14 bases between them. The CDR3 is 14 residues long. Germline values: CDR1 SEHNR, CDR2 FQNEAQ (reference sequence). In DNA, the CDR3 is TGTGCCAGCCGAGGGGGTTGGGACACAGATACGCAGTATTTT. Translated, it gives CASRGGWDTDTQYF. Full variable domain (remainder filled in from reference TRBV7-9 and TRBJ2-3): DTGVSQNPRHKITKRGQNVTFRCDPISEHNRLYWYRQTLGQGPEFLTYFQNEAQLEKSRLLSDRFSAERPKGSFSTLEIQRTEQGDSAMYLCASRGGWDTDTQYFGPGTRLTVL.

The V gene is TRBV2, the J gene TRBJ1-3; perhaps TRBD1 as D (6 bases). V dropped 5 bases and J dropped 0 bases, with 14 bases sitting between them. CDR1 and CDR2 (germline): SNHLY, FYNNEI. This CDR3 has 16 residues. CDR3 DNA sequence: TGTGCCAGCAGTCACAGGGCAGGGAACTCTGGAAACACCATATATTTT. Translating it yields CASSHRAGNSGNTIYF.

The chain uses TRBV6-6 and TRBJ2-5, with a tentative D call TRBD2 (5 bases). Trimming took off 2 bases at V and 5 bases at J, with 9 bases between the two ends. CDR1 and CDR2 from the germline V gene are MNHNY and SVGAGI (reference sequence). The CDR3 loop spans 13 amino acids. DNA for the CDR3: TGTGCCAGCAGTTACGGTAGGGAGGAGACCCAGTACTTC. Protein: CASSYGREETQYF.

J is TRBJ2-7 and V is TRBV7-8; 10 nucleotides agree with TRBD1. The CDR3 consists of 14 residues. The V gene end was trimmed by 2 bases and the J gene end by 6 bases; junction bases not matched to a gene: 4. Germline values: CDR1 SGHVS, CDR2 FQNEAQ. For the CDR3, the DNA is TGTGCCAGCAGCTTAAGGGACAGGGGCGGCGAGCAGTACTTC. Encoded protein: CASSLRDRGGEQYF.

V usage is TRBV11-2 and J usage is TRBJ1-2; D perhaps matches TRBD1 (5 bases). The CDR3 length is 14 residues. The germline CDR1 and CDR2 sequences are SGHAT and FQNNGV. The germline V and J ends were trimmed by 1 base and 5 bases, with 11 bases remaining between them. For the CDR3, the DNA is TGTGCCAGCAGCTTAGTAGGTTGGGGGTATGGCTACACCTTC. Amino acids: CASSLVGWGYGYTF.

The chain employs TRBV10-2 and TRBJ1-2, with no clear D. V was shortened by 3 bases and J by 7 bases, with 18 bases between the two germline ends. This CDR3 region has 15 residues. The germline gives CDR1 WSHSY, CDR2 SAAADI. CDR3 DNA sequence: TGCGCCAGCAGTGAAGGAGTGGTGGGTCTTGGTGGCTACACCTTC. It encodes CASSEGVVGLGGYTF.

The chain has TRBV6-5 and TRBJ2-1; 7 bases line up with TRBD2. CDR1 and CDR2 (germline): MNHEY, SVGAGI. V lost 6 bases, J lost 8 bases, and 13 bases stayed unmatched. The length of the CDR3 is 15 residues. The CDR3 DNA sequence: TGTGCCAGCAGCCGACGGGACTACCCTTTGGATGAGCAGTTCTTC. It specifies CASSRRDYPLDEQFF.

V and J are TRBV19 and TRBJ1-5; a weak D match, TRBD1 (5 bases). Trimming stripped 7 bases from V and 0 bases from J, with 13 bases between. CDR3 length: 15 residues. CDR1 LNHDA and CDR2 SQIVND come from the germline V gene (reference sequence). The CDR3 region is CASTLQAYSNQPQHF. CDR3 DNA: TGTGCCAGTACTCTACAGGCGTATAGCAATCAGCCCCAGCATTTT.

This rearrangement joins TRBV19 to TRBJ2-3; 8 bases agree with TRBD2. Germline V gene data show CDR1 as LNHDA and CDR2 as SQIVND (reference sequence). V trimming: 5 bases; J trimming: 2 bases; junction bases outside the gene matches: 9. The CDR3 has 16 amino acids. The CDR3 DNA is TGTGCCAGTAGTTTCGGGTCGGGGGGGCCCACAGATACGCAGTATTTT. Residues: CASSFGSGGPTDTQYF.

This chain links TRBV13 with TRBJ1-3; no clear D. This CDR3 has 14 residues. Germline-derived CDR1 and CDR2 are PRHDT and FYEKMQ (reference sequence). V was shortened by 5 bases and J by 11 bases, with 19 bases between the two germline ends. CDR3 nucleotides: TGTGCCAGCAGCCCGCGGACCGTTTCAGTTCCCATATATTTT. Residues: CASSPRTVSVPIYF.

V is TRBV6-5 and J is TRBJ1-1; possibly TRBD1 for D (6 bases). V lost 7 bases and J lost 8, with 14 bases in between. CDR1 MNHEY and CDR2 SVGAGI come from the germline V gene. This CDR3 has 12 residues. CDR3 protein: CASNTQTGEAFF. The CDR3 DNA is TGTGCCAGCAATACTCAGACAGGAGAAGCTTTCTTT.

The rearrangement joins TRBV9 to TRBJ1-3; D is possibly TRBD1 (6 bases). Per germline, CDR1 SGDLS and CDR2 YYNGEE. With 4 bases removed from V and 8 bases from J, the gap between germline ends came to 13 bases. The CDR3 has 13 amino acids. The chain's CDR3 is CASSRTQGDTIYF. For the CDR3, the DNA is TGTGCCAGCAGCCGTACACAGGGAGACACCATATATTTT.

This chain links TRBV2 with TRBJ2-1; 10 bases match TRBD1. This CDR3 comprises 14 residues. With V trimmed by 9 bases and J by 6 bases, 8 bases remained unmatched. Germline CDR1 is SNHLY and CDR2 is FYNNEI. CDR3 residues: CASLKGQGSNEQFF. The CDR3 nucleotides read TGTGCCAGTTTAAAGGGACAGGGGTCCAATGAGCAGTTCTTC.

This clone was recorded once. V gene TRBV7-9 combines with J gene TRBJ2-2; TRBD2 is a possible D gene (7 bases). V lost 5 bases and J lost 4, with 20 bases in between. Germline V gives CDR1 SEHNR, CDR2 FQNEAQ (reference sequence). This CDR3 is built from 17 residues. CDR3 coding DNA: TGTGCCAGCAGCCCTACGATACGGGGGGCAGGCACCGGGGAGCTGTTTTTT. Translated, it gives CASSPTIRGAGTGELFF.

The V and J genes are TRBV19 and TRBJ1-5; D might be TRBD1 (5 bases). Germline lookup yields CDR1 LNHDA and CDR2 SQIVND (reference sequence). V was cut by 4 bases and J by 8 bases, with 18 bases left in between. The length of the CDR3 is 15 residues. The CDR3 loop is CASSTLQVLRKPQHF. DNA of the CDR3: TGTGCCAGTAGTACTTTACAGGTCCTCCGGAAGCCCCAGCATTTT.

V is TRBV6-6 and J is TRBJ2-6, with TRBD1 matching over 9 bases. V dropped 5 bases and J dropped 2; count of bases not matched to a gene: 4. CDR3 length: 16 amino acids. Germline CDR1 MNHNY, CDR2 SVGAGI (reference sequence). CDR3 DNA: TGTGCCAGCAGTCCGACAGGGGGTCCTGGGGCCAACGTCCTGACTTTC. Amino acids: CASSPTGGPGANVLTF.

V and J are TRBV7-3 and TRBJ2-4; possibly TRBD2 for D (6 bases). This CDR3 region has 14 residues. Germline values: CDR1 SGHTA, CDR2 FQGTGA. Between the trimmed V and J ends, which lost 6 bases and 4 bases, there was a span of 13 bases. The CDR3 coding sequence is TGTGCCAGCAGTCCCGGGACTTCTAAAAACATTCAGTACTTC. Its translation is CASSPGTSKNIQYF.

The chain carries TRBV5-6 and TRBJ2-2, with D maybe TRBD2 (5 bases). The CDR3 spans 15 residues. The ends were cut back, 2 bases at V and 2 bases at J, with 10 bases in the middle. Germline V gives CDR1 SGHDT, CDR2 YYEEEE. In DNA, the CDR3 is TGTGCCAGCAGCTTAGTGGACTCAAACACCGGGGAGCTGTTTTTT. Protein: CASSLVDSNTGELFF.

Worth noting for this clone: One end of the junction varies from germline; a read error may be responsible. This CDR3 reads CASNSFGGTALRF. The CDR3 DNA reads TGTGCCAGCAATAGTTTTGGGGGGACGGCTCTCCGATTT. This chain joins TRBV28 and TRBJ1-6; D might be TRBD1 (5 bases). Germline lookup yields CDR1 MDHEN and CDR2 SYDVKM. This CDR3 region has 13 residues.

This chain links TRBV6-1 with TRBJ2-1; D possibly uses TRBD1 or TRBD2 (5 bases each). This CDR3 comprises 15 residues. Trimming stripped 5 bases from V and 6 bases from J, with 17 bases between. Germline assignment: CDR1 MNHNS and CDR2 SASEGT. This CDR3 is CASSPGTAGSNEQFF. DNA of the CDR3: TGTGCCAGCAGTCCCGGGACGGCTGGGTCCAATGAGCAGTTCTTC.